This T cell receptor (beta chain) was observed in a study of blood T cells in healthy people across ages. Next came a second PCR, run for about 6 to 12 cycles, which used a sample-barcoded 5' primer along with a J-beta primer mix. MiXCR, applied by TCRdb to the 5' RACE reads, yields one record per CDR3 protein. The table shows 1.5 million to 2 million distinct CDR3 sequences, with just under 50% occurring only once. V was clipped by 0 bases and J by 1 base, with 10 bases between them. The CDR3 runs to 15 residues. Germline V gene sequence: CDR1 SGDLS, CDR2 YYNGEE. V and J are TRBV9 and TRBJ2-5; D is tentatively TRBD1 or TRBD2 (6 bases each). Source material: blood. The TCR comes from a woman in her thirties or forties in good health. This CDR3 is CASSVGGGGQETQYF. In DNA, the CDR3 is TGTGCCAGCAGCGTAGGCGGAGGGGGCCAAGAGACCCAGTACTTC.